This record covers a single T cell receptor beta chain. Its antigen is unidentified. The germline CDR1 and CDR2 sequences are MGHRA and YSYEKL. V shed 2 bases and J 8 bases; nucleotides not matched to a gene: 1. The CDR3 spans 13 residues. The source of the sample is a study of T cell responses to AZD1222 COVID-19 vaccine. Study-wide points: White British donors predominated, females outnumbered males, and clonal diversity was possibly underestimated.

Clones were sequenced by immunoSEQ multiplex PCR, and TCRdb holds only the in-frame ones, with some missing. This table holds roughly 110,000 clones, about 90% found once. This material consisted of peripheral blood, taken 28 days after the second AZD1222 dose. This TCR derives from an adult who received the AZD1222 COVID-19 vaccine. The chain links TRBV4-1 to TRBJ2-1; 9 nucleotides agree with TRBD2. The CDR3 here is CASSQPSGDEQFF. The CDR3 DNA reads TGCGCCAGCAGCCAACCTAGCGGGGATGAGCAGTTCTTC.